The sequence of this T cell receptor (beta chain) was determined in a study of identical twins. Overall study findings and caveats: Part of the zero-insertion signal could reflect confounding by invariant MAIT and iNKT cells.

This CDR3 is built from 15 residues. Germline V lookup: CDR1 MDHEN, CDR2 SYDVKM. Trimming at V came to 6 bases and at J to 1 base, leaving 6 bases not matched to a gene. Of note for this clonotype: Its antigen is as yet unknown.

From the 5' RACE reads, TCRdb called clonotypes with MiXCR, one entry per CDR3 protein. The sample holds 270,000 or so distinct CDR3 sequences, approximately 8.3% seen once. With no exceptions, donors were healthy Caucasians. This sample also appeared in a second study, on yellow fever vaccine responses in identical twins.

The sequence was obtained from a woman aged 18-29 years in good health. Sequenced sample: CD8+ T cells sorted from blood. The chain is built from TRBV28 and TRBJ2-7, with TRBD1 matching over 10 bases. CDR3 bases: TGTGCCAGCAGGATGGGACAGGGGACATCCTACGAGCAGTACTTC. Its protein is CASRMGQGTSYEQYF.